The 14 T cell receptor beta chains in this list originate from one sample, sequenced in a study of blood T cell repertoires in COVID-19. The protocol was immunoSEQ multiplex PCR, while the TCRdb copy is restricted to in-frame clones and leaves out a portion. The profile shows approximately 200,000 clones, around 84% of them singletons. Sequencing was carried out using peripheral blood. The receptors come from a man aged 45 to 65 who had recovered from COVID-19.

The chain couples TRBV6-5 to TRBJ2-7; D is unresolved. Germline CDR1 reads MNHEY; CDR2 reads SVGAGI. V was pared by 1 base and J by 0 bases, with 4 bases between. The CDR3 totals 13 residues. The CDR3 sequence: CASSYFLSYEQYF. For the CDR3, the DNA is TGTGCCAGCAGTTACTTCCTCTCCTACGAGCAGTACTTC.

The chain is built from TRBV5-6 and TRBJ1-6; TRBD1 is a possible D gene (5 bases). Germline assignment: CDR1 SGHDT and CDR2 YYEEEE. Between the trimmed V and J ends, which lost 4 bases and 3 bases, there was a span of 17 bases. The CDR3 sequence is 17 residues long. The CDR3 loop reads CASSVTGTAIYNSPLHF. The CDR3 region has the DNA TGTGCCAGCAGCGTCACCGGGACTGCCATCTATAATTCACCCCTCCACTTT.

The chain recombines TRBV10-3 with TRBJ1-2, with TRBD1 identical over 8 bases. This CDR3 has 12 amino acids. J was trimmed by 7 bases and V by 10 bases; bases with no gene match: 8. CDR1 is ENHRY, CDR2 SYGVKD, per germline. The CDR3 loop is CATGQGSTGYTF. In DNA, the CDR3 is TGTGCCACCGGACAGGGATCAACTGGCTACACCTTC.

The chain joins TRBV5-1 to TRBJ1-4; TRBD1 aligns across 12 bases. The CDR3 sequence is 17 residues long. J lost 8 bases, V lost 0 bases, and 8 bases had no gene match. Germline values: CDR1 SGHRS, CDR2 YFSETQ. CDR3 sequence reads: CASSLAGQGAPGEKLFF. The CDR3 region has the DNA TGCGCCAGCAGCTTGGCGGGACAGGGGGCGCCGGGGGAAAAACTGTTTTTT. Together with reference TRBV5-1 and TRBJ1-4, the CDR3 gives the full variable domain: KAGVTQTPRYLIKTRGQQVTLSCSPISGHRSVSWYQQTPGQGLQFLFEYFSETQRNKGNFPGRFSGRQFSNSRSEMNVSTLELGDSALYLCASSLAGQGAPGEKLFFGSGTQLSVL.

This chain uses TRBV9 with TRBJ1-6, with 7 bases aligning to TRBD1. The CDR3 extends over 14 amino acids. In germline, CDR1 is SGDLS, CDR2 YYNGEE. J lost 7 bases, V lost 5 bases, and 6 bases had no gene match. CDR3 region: CASSGTAINSPLHF. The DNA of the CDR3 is TGTGCCAGCAGTGGGACAGCGATCAATTCACCCCTCCACTTT.

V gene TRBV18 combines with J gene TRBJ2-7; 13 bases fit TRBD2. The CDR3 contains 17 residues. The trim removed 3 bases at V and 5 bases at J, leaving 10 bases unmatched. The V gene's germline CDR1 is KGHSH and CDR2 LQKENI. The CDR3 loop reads CASSPLTSGRAGNEQYF. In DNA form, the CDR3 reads TGTGCCAGCTCACCGCTTACTAGCGGGAGGGCTGGTAACGAGCAGTACTTC.

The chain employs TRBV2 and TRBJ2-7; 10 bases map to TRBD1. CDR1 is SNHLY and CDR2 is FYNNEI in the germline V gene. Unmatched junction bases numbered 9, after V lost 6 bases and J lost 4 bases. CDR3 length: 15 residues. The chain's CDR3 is CASSLRQGARYEQYF. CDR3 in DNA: TGTGCCAGCAGCCTGAGACAGGGGGCGCGTTACGAGCAGTACTTC.

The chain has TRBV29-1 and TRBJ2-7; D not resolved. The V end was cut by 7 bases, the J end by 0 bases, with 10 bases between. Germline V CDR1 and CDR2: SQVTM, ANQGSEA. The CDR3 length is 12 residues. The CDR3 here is CSGLNHSYEQYF. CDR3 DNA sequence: TGCAGCGGGCTGAACCACTCCTACGAGCAGTACTTC.

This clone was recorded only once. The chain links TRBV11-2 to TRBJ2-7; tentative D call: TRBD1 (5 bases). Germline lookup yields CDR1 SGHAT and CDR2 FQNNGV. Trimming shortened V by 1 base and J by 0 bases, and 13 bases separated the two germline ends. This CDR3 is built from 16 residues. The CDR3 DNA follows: TGTGCCAGCAGCTTAGGGGGCTATTCGGGCTCCTACGAGCAGTACTTC. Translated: CASSLGGYSGSYEQYF.

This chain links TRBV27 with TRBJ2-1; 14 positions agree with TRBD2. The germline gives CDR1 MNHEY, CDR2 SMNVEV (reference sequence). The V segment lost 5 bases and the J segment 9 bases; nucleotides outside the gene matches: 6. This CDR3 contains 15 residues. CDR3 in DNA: TGTGCCAGCAGTAAGACTAGCGGGAGGGCCGGTGAGCAGTTCTTC. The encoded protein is CASSKTSGRAGEQFF.

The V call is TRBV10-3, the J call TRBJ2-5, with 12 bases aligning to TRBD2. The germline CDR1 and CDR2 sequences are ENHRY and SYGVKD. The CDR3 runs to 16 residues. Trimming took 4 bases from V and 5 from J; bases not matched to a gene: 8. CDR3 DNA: TGTGCCATCAGTGCCAGACTAGCGGGAGAGGGGGAGACCCAGTACTTC. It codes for CAISARLAGEGETQYF.

The CDR3 spells CASRAPGQGFEQYF. In nucleotides, the CDR3 is TGTGCCAGCAGAGCCCCCGGACAGGGGTTTGAGCAGTACTTC. The chain combines TRBV6-5 with TRBJ2-7; 9 bases map to TRBD1. Per the germline V gene, CDR1 is MNHEY and CDR2 is SVGAGI. This CDR3 comprises 14 residues. With V trimmed by 6 bases and J by 7 bases, 10 bases remained unmatched.

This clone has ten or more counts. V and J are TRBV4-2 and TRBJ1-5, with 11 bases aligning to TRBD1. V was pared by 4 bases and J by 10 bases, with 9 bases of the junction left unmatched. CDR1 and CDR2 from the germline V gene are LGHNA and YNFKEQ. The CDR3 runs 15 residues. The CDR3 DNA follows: TGTGCCAGCAGCCCCGGACAGGGGGCACGGAGACCCCAGCATTTT. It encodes CASSPGQGARRPQHF.

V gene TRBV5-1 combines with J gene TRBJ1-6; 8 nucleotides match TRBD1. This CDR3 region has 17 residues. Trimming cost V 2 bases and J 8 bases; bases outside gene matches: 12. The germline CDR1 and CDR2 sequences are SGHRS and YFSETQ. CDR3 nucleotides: TGCGCCAGCAGCTTTCATCGGACAGGGTTATCGGATTCACCCCTCCACTTT. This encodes CASSFHRTGLSDSPLHF. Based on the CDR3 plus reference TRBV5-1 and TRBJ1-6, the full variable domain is KAGVTQTPRYLIKTRGQQVTLSCSPISGHRSVSWYQQTPGQGLQFLFEYFSETQRNKGNFPGRFSGRQFSNSRSEMNVSTLELGDSALYLCASSFHRTGLSDSPLHFGNGTRLTVT.